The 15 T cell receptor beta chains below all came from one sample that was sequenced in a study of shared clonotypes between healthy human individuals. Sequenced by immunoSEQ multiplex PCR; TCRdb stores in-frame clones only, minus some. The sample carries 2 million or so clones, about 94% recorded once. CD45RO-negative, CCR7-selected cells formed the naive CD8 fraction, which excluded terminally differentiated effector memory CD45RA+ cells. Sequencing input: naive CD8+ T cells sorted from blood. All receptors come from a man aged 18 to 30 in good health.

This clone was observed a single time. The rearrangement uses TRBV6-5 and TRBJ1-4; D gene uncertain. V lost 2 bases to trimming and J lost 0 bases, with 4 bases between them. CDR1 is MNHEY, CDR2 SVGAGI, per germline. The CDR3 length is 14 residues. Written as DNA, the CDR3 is TGTGCCAGCAGTTACGTCTCAACTAATGAAAAACTGTTTTTT. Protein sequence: CASSYVSTNEKLFF.

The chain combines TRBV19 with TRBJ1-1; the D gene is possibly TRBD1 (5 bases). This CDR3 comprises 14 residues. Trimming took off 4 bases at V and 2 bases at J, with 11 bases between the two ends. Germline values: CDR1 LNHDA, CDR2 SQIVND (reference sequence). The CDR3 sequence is CASSTPGTNTEAFF. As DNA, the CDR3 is TGTGCCAGTAGTACGCCCGGGACCAACACTGAAGCTTTCTTT.

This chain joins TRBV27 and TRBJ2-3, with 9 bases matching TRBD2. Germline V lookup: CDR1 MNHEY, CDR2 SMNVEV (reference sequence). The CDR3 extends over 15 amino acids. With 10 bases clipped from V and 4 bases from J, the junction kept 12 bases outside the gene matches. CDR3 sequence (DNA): TGTGCCACCTGGACTAGCGAGGGGCCCCCAGATACGCAGTATTTT. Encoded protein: CATWTSEGPPDTQYF.

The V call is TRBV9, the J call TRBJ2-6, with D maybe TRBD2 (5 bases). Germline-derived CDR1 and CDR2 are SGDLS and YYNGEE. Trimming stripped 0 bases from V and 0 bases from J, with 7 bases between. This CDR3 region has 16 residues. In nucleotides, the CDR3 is TGTGCCAGCAGCGTAGGGGGAGTCTCTGGGGCCAACGTCCTGACTTTC. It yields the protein CASSVGGVSGANVLTF.

The CDR3 DNA sequence: TGTGCCAGCAGTGAAGTATTGGGGGACGAGCAGTACTTC. As protein: CASSEVLGDEQYF. The chain links TRBV6-1 to TRBJ2-7; either TRBD1 or TRBD2 may fit D (5 bases each). CDR1 MNHNS and CDR2 SASEGT come from the germline V gene. V gave up 1 base and J gave up 5 bases, with 9 bases separating them. CDR3 size: 13 residues.

For the CDR3, the DNA is TGTGCCAGCAGTGCTAACTACGAGCAGTACTTC. Translating gives CASSANYEQYF. The V and J genes are TRBV2 and TRBJ2-7; no clear D. Per germline, CDR1 SNHLY and CDR2 FYNNEI. The CDR3 contains 11 residues. Trimming left V 4 bases short and J 3 bases short, with 4 bases between. The full variable domain, its missing parts supplied by reference TRBV2 and TRBJ2-7, is EPEVTQTPSHQVTQMGQEVILRCVPISNHLYFYWYRQILGQKVEFLVSFYNNEISEKSEIFDDQFSVERPDGSNFTLKIRSTKLEDSAMYFCASSANYEQYFGPGTRLTVT.

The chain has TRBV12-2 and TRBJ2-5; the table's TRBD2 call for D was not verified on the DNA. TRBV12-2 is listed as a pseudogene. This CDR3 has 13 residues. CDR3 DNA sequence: TGTGCAAGTCGCCGGGACTCCAAAGAGACCCAGTACTTC. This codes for CASRRDSKETQYF.

The CDR3, as DNA: TGTGCCAGCAGTTTATCAGGGGGCGGGTACTCCTACGAGCAGTACTTC. Translated, it gives CASSLSGGGYSYEQYF. The chain combines TRBV27 with TRBJ2-7; 7 bases line up with TRBD1. The CDR3 is 16 amino acids. The J segment lost 0 bases and the V segment lost 0 bases, leaving 5 bases of the junction unmatched. Germline CDR1 and CDR2: MNHEY and SMNVEV (reference sequence).

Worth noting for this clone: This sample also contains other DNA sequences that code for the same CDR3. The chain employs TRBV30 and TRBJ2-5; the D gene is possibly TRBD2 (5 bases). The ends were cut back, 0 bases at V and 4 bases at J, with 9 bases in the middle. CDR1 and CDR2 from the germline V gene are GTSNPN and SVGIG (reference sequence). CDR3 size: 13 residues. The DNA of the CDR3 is TGTGCCTGGAGTGTTGGACTCGGAGAGACCCAGTACTTC. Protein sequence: CAWSVGLGETQYF.

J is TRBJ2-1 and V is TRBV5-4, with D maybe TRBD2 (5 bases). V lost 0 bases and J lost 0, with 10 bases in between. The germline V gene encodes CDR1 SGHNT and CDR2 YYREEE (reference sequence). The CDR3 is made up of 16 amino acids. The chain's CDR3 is CASSLVGESSYNEQFF. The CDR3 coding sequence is TGTGCCAGCAGCTTGGTTGGGGAGAGCTCCTACAATGAGCAGTTCTTC. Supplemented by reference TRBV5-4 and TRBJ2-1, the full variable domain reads ETGVTQSPTHLIKTRGQQVTLRCSSQSGHNTVSWYQQALGQGPQFIFQYYREEENGRGNFPPRFSGLQFPNYSSELNVNALELDDSALYLCASSLVGESSYNEQFFGPGTRLTVL.

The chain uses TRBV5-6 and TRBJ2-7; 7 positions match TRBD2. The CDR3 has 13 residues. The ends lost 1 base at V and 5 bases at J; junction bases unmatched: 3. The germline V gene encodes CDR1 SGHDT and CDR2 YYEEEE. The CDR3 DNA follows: TGTGCCAGCAGCTTGTGGGGGGGACACGAGCAGTACTTC. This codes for CASSLWGGHEQYF. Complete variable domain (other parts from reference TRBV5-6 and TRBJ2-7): DAGVTQSPTHLIKTRGQQVTLRCSPKSGHDTVSWYQQALGQGPQFIFQYYEEEERQRGNFPDRFSGHQFPNYSSELNVNALLLGDSALYLCASSLWGGHEQYFGPGTRLTVT.

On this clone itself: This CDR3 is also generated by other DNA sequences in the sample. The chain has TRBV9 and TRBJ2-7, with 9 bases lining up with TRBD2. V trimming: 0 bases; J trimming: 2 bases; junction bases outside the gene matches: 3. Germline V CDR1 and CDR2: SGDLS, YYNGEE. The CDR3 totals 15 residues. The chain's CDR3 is CASSVGTSDTYEQYF. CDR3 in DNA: TGTGCCAGCAGCGTAGGGACTAGCGACACCTACGAGCAGTACTTC.

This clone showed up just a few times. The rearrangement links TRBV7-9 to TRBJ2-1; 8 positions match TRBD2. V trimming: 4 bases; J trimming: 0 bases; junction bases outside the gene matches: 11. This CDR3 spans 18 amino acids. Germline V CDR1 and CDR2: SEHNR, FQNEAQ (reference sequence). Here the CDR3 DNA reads TGTGCCAGCAGCTCTATTCGCGGCGGGGGGAGCTCCTACAATGAGCAGTTCTTC. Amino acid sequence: CASSSIRGGGSSYNEQFF.

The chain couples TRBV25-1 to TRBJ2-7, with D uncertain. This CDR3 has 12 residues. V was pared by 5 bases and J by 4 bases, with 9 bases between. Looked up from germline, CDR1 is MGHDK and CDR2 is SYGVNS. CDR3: CASSTNLYEQYF. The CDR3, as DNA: TGTGCCAGCAGTACCAACCTTTACGAGCAGTACTTC.

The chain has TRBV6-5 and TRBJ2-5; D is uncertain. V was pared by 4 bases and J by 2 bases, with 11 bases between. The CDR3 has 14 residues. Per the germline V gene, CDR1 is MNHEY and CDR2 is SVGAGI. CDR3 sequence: CASSFPGFQETQYF. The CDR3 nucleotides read TGTGCCAGCAGTTTCCCGGGCTTTCAAGAGACCCAGTACTTC.